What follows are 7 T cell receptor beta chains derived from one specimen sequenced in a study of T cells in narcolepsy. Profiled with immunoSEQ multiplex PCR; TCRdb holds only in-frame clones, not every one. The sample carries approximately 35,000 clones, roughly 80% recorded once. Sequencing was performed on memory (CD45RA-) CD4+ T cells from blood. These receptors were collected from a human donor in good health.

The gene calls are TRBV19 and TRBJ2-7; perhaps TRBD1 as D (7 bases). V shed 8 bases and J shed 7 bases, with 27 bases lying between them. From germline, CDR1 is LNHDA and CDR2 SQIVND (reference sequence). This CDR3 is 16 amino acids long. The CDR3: CASGATGTVYRGEQYF. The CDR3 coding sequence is TGTGCCAGTGGGGCTACGGGGACAGTCTATCGGGGGGAGCAGTACTTC. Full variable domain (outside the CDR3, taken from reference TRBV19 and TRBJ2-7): DGGITQSPKYLFRKEGQNVTLSCEQNLNHDAMYWYRQDPGQGLRLIYYSQIVNDFQKGDIAEGYSVSREKKESFPLTVTSAQKNPTAFYLCASGATGTVYRGEQYFGPGTRLTVT.

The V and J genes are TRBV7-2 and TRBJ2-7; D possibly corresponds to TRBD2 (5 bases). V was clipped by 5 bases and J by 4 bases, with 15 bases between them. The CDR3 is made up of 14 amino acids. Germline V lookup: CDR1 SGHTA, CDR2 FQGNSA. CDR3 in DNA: TGTGCCAGCAGCCGAGGGCTCAACTCTTACGAGCAGTACTTC. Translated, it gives CASSRGLNSYEQYF.

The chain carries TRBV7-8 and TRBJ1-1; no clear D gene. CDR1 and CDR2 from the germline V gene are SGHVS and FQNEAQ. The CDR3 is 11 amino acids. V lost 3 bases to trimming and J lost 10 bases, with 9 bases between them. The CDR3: CASSFGKAAFF. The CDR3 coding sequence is TGTGCCAGCAGCTTTGGGAAAGCAGCTTTCTTT.

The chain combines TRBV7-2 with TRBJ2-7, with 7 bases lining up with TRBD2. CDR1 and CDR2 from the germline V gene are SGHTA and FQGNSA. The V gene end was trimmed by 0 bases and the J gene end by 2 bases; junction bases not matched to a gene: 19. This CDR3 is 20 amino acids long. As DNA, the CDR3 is TGTGCCAGCAGCTTAGCCGCTCCTTATGGGGAGGGCAGGGCCGCCTACGAGCAGTACTTC. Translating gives CASSLAAPYGEGRAAYEQYF. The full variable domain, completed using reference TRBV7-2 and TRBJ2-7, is GAGVSQSPSNKVTEKGKDVELRCDPISGHTALYWYRQSLGQGLEFLIYFQGNSAPDKSGLPSDRFSAERTGGSVSTLTIQRTQQEDSAVYLCASSLAAPYGEGRAAYEQYFGPGTRLTVT.

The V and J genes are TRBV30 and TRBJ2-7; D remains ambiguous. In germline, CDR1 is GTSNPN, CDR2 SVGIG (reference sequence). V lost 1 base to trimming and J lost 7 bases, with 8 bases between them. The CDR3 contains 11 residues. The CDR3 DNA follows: TGTGCCTGGAGTGAGGTTGTAGAGCAGTACTTC. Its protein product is CAWSEVVEQYF. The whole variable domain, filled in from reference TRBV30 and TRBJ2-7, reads SQTIHQWPATLVQPVGSPLSLECTVEGTSNPNLYWYRQAAGRGLQLLFYSVGIGQISSEVPQNLSASRPQDRQFILSSKKLLLSDSGFYLCAWSEVVEQYFGPGTRLTVT.

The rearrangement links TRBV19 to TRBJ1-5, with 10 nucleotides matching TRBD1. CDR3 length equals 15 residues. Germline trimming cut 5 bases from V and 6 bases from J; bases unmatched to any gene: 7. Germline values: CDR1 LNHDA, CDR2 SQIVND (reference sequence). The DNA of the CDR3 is TGTGCCAGTAGTTCCGGGACAGGGGTACTTCAGCCCCAGCATTTT. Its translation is CASSSGTGVLQPQHF.

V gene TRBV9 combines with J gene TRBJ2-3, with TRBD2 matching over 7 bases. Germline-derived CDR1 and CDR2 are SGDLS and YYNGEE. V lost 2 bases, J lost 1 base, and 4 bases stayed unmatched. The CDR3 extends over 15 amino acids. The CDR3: CASSVPAGGTDTQYF. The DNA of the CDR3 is TGTGCCAGCAGCGTCCCCGCGGGGGGCACAGATACGCAGTATTTT. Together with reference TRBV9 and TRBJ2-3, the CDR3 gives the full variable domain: DSGVTQTPKHLITATGQRVTLRCSPRSGDLSVYWYQQSLDQGLQFLIQYYNGEERAKGNILERFSAQQFPDLHSELNLSSLELGDSALYFCASSVPAGGTDTQYFGPGTRLTVL.